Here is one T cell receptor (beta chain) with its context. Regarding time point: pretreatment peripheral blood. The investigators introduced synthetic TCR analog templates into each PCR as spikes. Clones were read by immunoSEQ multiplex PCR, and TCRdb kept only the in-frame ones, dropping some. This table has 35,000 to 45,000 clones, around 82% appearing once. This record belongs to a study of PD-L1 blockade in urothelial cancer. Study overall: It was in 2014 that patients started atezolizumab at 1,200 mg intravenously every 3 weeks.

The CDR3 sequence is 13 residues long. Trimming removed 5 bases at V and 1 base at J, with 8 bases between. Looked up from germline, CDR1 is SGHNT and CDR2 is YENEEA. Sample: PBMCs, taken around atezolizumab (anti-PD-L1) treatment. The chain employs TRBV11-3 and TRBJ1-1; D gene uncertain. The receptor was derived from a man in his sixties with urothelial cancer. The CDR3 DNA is TGTGCCAGCAGCGTGGAGGGGAACACTGAAGCTTTCTTT. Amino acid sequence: CASSVEGNTEAFF.